Listed here is a single T cell receptor (beta chain). CDR1 KGHDR and CDR2 SFDVKD come from the germline V gene. Trimming stripped 10 bases from V and 8 bases from J, with 23 bases between. The CDR3 has 15 residues. As processed by the authors: From reference gene primer amplification, estimates of nucleated cell counts were derived. Only in-frame clones appear in the TCRdb table, and some are missing; sequencing was by immunoSEQ multiplex PCR. V and J calls and clone size are as listed in that table; D and trimming were resolved from the DNA. The sample holds fewer than 350,000 clones, 85% seen once. The sample belongs to a study of blood T cell repertoires in COVID-19. Overall study: Sites in the United States, Italy and Spain provided acute and convalescent COVID-19 samples.

Donors were grouped by their self-reported clinical history. Those designated as exposed participants met a COVID-19 case within 2 weeks before study entry. The receptor's source is a woman aged 25 to 39 who had been exposed to COVID-19. The source material was PBMCs or T cells enriched from blood (not recorded which). The chain couples TRBV24-1 to TRBJ2-1; tentative D call: TRBD1 (6 bases). The CDR3 spells CATGAARFLGDEQFF. CDR3 bases: TGTGCCACGGGGGCAGCGCGGTTCTTGGGGGATGAGCAGTTCTTC.